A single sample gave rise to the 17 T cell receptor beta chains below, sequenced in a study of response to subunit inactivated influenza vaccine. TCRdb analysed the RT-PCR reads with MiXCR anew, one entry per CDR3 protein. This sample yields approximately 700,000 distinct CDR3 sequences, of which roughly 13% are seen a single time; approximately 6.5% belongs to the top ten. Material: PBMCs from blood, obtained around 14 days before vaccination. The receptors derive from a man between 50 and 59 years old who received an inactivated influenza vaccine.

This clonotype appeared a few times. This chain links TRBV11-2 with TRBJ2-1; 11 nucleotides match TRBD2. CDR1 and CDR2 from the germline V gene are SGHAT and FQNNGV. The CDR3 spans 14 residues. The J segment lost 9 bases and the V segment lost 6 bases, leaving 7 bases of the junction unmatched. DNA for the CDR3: TGTGCCAGCAGACTTAGCGGGGGGGCCCTTGAGCAGTTCTTC. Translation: CASRLSGGALEQFF.

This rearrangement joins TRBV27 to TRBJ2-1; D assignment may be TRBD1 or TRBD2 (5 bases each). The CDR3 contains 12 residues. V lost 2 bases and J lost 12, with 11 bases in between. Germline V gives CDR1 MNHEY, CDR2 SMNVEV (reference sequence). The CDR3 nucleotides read TGTGCCAGCAGTTTAGGGGTGGGACGGCAGTTCTTC. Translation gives CASSLGVGRQFF.

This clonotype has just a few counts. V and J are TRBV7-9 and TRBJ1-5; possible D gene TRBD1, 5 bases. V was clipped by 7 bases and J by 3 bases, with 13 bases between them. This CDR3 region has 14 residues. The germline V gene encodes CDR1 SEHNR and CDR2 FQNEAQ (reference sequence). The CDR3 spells CASTLGADNQPQHF. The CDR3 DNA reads TGTGCCAGCACTCTCGGGGCAGACAATCAGCCCCAGCATTTT.

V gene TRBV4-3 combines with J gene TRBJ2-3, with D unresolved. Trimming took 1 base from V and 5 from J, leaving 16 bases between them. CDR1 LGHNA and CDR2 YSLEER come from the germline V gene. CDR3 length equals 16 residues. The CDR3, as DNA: TGCGCCAGCAGCCAAGTTGGGATGGGGTTCGGAGATACGCAGTATTTT. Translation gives CASSQVGMGFGDTQYF.

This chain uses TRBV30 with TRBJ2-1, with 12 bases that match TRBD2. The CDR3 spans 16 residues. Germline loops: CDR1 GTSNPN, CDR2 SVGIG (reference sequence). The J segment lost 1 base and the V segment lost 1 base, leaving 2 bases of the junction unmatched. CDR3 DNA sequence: TGTGCCTGGAGTGAAGGGACTAGCGGGTCCTACAATGAGCAGTTCTTC. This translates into CAWSEGTSGSYNEQFF.

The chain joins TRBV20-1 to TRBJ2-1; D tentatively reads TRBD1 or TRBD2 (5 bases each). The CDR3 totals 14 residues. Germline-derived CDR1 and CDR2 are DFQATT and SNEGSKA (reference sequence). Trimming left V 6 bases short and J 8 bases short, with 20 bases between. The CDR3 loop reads CSALPGDPKDEQFF. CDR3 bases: TGCAGTGCCCTCCCCGGGGACCCCAAGGATGAGCAGTTCTTC.

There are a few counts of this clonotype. As DNA, the CDR3 is TGTGCCAGCAGCCCAGGACGGACCGCAACTAATGAAAAACTGTTTTTT. Translated: CASSPGRTATNEKLFF. The J gene is TRBJ1-4, the V gene TRBV6-2 or TRBV6-3, with D unresolved. V was cut by 6 bases and J by 0 bases, with 14 bases left in between. Germline V lookup: CDR1 MNHEY, CDR2 SVGEGT. CDR3 length: 16 residues.

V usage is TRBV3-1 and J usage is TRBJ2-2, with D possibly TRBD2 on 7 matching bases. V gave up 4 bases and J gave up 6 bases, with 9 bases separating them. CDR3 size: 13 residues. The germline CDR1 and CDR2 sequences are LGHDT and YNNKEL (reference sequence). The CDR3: CASSRGGSGELFF. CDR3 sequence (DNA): TGTGCCAGCAGCCGGGGGGGCTCCGGGGAGCTGTTTTTT.

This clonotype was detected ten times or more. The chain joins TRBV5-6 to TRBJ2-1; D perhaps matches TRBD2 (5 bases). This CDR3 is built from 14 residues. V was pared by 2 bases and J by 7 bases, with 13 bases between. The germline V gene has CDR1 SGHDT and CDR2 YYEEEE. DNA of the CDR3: TGTGCCAGCAGCTTTTGGACTTTGGGGAATGAGCAGTTCTTC. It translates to CASSFWTLGNEQFF.

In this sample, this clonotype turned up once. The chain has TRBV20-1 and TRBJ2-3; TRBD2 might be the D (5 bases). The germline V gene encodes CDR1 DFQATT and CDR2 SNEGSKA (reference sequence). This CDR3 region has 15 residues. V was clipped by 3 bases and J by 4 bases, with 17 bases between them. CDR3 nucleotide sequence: TGCAGTGCTAGGAAGGGCGGAGGTGGGGCAGATACGCAGTATTTT. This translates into CSARKGGGGADTQYF.

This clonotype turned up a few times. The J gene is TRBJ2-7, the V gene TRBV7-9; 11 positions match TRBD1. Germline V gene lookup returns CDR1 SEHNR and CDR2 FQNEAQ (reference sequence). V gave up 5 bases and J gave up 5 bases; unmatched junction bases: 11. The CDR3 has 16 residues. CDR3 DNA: TGTGCCAGCAGCCCAGCCTCCGGGACAGGGGGGAACGAGCAGTACTTC. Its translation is CASSPASGTGGNEQYF.

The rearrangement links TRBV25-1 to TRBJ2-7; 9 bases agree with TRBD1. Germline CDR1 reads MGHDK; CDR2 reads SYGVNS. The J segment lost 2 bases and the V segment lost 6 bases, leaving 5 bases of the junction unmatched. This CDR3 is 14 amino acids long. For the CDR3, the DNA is TGTGCCAGCAGCGGGACAGGGCAAACCTACGAGCAGTACTTC. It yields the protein CASSGTGQTYEQYF.

The CDR3, as DNA: TGCGCCAGCAGCTTGGCCCAACAGGTGGAGCGATCACCCCTCCACTTT. This encodes CASSLAQQVERSPLHF. The V call is TRBV5-1, the J call TRBJ1-6, with D tentatively TRBD1 (5 bases). Between the trimmed V and J ends, which lost 0 bases and 10 bases, there was a span of 17 bases. This CDR3 is 16 amino acids long. CDR1 and CDR2 (germline): SGHRS, YFSETQ.

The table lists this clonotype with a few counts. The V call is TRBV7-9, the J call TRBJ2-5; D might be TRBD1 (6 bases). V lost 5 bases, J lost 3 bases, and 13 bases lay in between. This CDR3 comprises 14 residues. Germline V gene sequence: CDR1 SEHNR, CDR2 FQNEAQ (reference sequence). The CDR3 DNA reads TGTGCCAGCAGCCCGGGACAAAACAAAGAGACCCAGTACTTC. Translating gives CASSPGQNKETQYF.

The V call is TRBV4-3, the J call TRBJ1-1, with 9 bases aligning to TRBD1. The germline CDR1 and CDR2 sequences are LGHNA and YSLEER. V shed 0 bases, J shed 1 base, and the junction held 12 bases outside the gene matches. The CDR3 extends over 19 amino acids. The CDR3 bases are TGCGCCAGCAGCCAAGATCTCTGGTCGACAGGGGGAAGGAACACTGAAGCTTTCTTT. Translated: CASSQDLWSTGGRNTEAFF.

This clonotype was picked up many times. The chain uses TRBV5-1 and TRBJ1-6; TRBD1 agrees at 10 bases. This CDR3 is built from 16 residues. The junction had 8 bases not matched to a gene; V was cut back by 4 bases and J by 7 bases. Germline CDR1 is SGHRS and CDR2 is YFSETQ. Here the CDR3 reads CASSLKSTGGNSPLHF. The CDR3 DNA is TGCGCCAGCAGCCTAAAATCGACAGGGGGCAATTCACCCCTCCACTTT.

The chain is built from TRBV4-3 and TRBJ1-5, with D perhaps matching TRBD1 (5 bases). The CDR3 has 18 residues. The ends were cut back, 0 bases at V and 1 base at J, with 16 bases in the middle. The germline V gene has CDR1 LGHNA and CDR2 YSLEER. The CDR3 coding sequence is TGCGCCAGCAGCCAAGATCCCCAGGGCCTAGGGAGCAATCAGCCCCAGCATTTT. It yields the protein CASSQDPQGLGSNQPQHF.